There are many counts of the clone carrying this T cell receptor (beta chain). This entry comes from a study of T-cell memory formation after mild COVID-19. The germline V gene has CDR1 LGHNA and CDR2 YSLEER. V gave up 1 base and J gave up 4 bases, with 5 bases separating them. CDR3 length equals 13 residues. One entry per CDR3 protein results from TCRdb running MiXCR on the 5' RACE reads. The data contain 470,000 or so distinct CDR3 sequences, around a sixth of them singletons. Specimen: PBMCs or a T cell subset sorted from them (not recorded which). This receptor was obtained from an adult woman who had mild COVID-19 (a few samples of this study predate the infection). Cell type and time point are not known. The chain carries TRBV4-3 and TRBJ2-1; possible D gene TRBD1, 5 bases. The CDR3 is CASSQGQYNEQFF. DNA for the CDR3: TGCGCCAGCAGCCAAGGACAGTACAATGAGCAGTTCTTC.